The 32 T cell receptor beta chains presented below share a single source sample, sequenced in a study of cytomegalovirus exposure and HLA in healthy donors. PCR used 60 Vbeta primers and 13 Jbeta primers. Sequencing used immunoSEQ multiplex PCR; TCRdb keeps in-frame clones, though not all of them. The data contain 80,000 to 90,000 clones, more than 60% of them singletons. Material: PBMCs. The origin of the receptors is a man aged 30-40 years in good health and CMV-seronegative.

CDR3 nucleotides: TGTGCCAGTGCCCCCCTTAGTCGGACAGGCAATGAGCAGTTCTTC. This sequence encodes CASAPLSRTGNEQFF. The chain combines TRBV19 with TRBJ2-1; TRBD1 matches at 7 bases. The trim removed 8 bases at V and 6 bases at J, leaving 13 bases unmatched. This CDR3 is built from 15 residues. Germline V CDR1 and CDR2: LNHDA, SQIVND (reference sequence).

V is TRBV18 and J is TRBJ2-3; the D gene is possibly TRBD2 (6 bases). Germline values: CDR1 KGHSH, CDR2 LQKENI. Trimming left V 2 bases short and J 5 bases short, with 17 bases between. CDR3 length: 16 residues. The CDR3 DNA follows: TGTGCCAGCTCACCATCGGGAGTAGGCCGTGGAGATACGCAGTATTTT. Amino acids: CASSPSGVGRGDTQYF.

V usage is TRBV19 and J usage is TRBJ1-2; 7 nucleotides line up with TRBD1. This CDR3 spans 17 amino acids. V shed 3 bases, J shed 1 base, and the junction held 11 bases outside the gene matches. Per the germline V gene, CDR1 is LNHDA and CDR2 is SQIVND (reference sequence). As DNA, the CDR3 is TGTGCCAGTAGTATCCGGGACAGCCGCCTCATTAACTATGGCTACACCTTC. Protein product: CASSIRDSRLINYGYTF. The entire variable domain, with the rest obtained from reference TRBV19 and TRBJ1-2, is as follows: DGGITQSPKYLFRKEGQNVTLSCEQNLNHDAMYWYRQDPGQGLRLIYYSQIVNDFQKGDIAEGYSVSREKKESFPLTVTSAQKNPTAFYLCASSIRDSRLINYGYTFGSGTRLTVV.

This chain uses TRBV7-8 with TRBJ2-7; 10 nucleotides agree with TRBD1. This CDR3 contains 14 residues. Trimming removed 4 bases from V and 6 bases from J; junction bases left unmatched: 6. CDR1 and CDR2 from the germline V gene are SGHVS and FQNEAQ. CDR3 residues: CASSSRDRGSEQYF. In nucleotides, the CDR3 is TGTGCCAGCAGCTCCCGGGACAGGGGCTCCGAGCAGTACTTC.

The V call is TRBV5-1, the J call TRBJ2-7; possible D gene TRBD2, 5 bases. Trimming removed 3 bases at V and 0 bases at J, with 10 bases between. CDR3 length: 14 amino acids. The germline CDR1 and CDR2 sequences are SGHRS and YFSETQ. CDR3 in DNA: TGCGCCAGCAGCTCAAGCGGTACCTCCTACGAGCAGTACTTC. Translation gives CASSSSGTSYEQYF.

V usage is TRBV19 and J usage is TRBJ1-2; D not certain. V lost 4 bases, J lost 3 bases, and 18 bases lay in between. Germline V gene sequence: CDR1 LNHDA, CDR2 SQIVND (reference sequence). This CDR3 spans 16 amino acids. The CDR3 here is CASSTPTYSVDYGYTF. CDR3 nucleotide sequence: TGTGCCAGTAGTACACCTACGTACAGTGTCGACTATGGCTACACCTTC.

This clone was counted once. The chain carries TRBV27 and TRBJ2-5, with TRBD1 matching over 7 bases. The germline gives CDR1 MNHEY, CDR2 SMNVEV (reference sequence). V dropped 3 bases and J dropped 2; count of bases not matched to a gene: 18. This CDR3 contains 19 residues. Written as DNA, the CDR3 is TGTGCCAGCAGTTTGTACCGGGACAGTAGGTCCAAGGGACAAGAGACCCAGTACTTC. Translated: CASSLYRDSRSKGQETQYF.

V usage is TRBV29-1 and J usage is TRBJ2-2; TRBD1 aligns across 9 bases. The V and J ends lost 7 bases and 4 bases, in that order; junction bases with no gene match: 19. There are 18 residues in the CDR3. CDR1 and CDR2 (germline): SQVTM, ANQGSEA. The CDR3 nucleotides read TGCAGCGGCCGATACCGGGACAGGGATGGTCCGATCACCGGGGAGCTGTTTTTT. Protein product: CSGRYRDRDGPITGELFF.

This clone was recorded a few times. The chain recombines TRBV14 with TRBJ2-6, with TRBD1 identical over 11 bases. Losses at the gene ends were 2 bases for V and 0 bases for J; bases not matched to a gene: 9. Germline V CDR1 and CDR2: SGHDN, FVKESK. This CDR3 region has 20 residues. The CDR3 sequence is CASSQLSPGTGGSGANVLTF. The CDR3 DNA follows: TGTGCCAGCAGCCAATTGAGTCCCGGGACAGGGGGCTCTGGGGCCAACGTCCTGACTTTC. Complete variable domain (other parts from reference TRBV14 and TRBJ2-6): EAGVTQFPSHSVIEKGQTVTLRCDPISGHDNLYWYRRVMGKEIKFLLHFVKESKQDESGMPNNRFLAERTGGTYSTLKVQPAELEDSGVYFCASSQLSPGTGGSGANVLTFGAGSRLTVL.

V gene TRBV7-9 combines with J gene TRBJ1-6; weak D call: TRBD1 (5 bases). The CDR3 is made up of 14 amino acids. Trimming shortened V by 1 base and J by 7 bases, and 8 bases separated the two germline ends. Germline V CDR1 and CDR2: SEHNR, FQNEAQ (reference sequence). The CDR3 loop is CASSLDRGNSPLHF. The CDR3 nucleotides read TGTGCCAGCAGCTTAGATCGGGGGAATTCACCCCTCCACTTT.

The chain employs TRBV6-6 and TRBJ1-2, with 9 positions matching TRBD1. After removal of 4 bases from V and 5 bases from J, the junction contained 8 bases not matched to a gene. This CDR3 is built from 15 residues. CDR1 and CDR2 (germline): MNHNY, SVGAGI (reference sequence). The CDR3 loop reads CASSSPRDRAYGYTF. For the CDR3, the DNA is TGTGCCAGCAGTTCGCCCCGGGACAGGGCATATGGCTACACCTTC.

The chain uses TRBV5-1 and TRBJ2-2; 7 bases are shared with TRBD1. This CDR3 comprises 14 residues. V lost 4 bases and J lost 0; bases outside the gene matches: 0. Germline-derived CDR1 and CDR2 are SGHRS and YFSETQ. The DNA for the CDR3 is TGCGCCAGCAGCGACAGGGCGAACACCGGGGAGCTGTTTTTT. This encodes CASSDRANTGELFF.

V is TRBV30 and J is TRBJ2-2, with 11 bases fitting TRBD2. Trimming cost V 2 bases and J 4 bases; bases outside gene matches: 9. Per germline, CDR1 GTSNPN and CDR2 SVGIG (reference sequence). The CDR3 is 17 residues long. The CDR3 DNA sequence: TGTGCCTGGAGTTCCCCCTTAGCGGGGGGGCGCACCGGGGAGCTGTTTTTT. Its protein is CAWSSPLAGGRTGELFF.

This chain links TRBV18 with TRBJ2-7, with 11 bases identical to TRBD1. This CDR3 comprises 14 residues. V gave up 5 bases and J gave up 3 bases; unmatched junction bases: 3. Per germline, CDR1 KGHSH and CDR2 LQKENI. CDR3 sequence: CASSRTGGIYEQYF. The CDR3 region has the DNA TGTGCCAGCTCAAGGACAGGGGGCATCTACGAGCAGTACTTC.

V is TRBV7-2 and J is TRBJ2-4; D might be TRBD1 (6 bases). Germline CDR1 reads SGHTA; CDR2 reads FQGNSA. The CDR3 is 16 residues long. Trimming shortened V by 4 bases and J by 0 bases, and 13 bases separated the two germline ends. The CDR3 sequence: CASSSPGHLAKNIQYF. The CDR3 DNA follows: TGTGCCAGCAGCTCTCCGGGACACCTAGCCAAAAACATTCAGTACTTC.

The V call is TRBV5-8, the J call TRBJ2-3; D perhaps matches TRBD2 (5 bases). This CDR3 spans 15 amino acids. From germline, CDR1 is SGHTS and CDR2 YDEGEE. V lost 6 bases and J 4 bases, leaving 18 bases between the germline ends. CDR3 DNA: TGTGCCAGCAACGAGGGCCTGCCTACCCCAGATACGCAGTATTTT. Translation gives CASNEGLPTPDTQYF.

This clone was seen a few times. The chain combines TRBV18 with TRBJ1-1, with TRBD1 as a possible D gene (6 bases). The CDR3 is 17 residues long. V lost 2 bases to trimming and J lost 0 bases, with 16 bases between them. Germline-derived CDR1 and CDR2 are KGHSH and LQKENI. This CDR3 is CASSPTGQGRVNTEAFF. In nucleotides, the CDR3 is TGTGCCAGCTCACCAACAGGGCAGGGGAGGGTGAACACTGAAGCTTTCTTT.

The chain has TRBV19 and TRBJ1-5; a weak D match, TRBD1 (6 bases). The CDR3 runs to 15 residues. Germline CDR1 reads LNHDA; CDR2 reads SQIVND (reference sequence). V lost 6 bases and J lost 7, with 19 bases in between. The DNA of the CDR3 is TGTGCCAGTAGCGGTCAGGGGAATCTCGACCAGCCCCAGCATTTT. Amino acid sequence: CASSGQGNLDQPQHF.

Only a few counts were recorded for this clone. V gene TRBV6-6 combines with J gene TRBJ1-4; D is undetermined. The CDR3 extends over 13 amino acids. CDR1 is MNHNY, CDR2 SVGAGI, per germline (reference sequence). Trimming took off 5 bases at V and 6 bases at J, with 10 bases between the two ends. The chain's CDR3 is CASSPRTDEKLFF. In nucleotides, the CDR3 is TGTGCCAGCAGTCCAAGGACTGATGAAAAACTGTTTTTT.

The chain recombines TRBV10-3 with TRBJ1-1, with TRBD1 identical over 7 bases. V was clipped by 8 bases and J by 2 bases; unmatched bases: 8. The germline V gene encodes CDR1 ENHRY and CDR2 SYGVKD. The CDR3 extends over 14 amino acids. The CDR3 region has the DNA TGTGCCATCCGCACCGGGACAGACAACACTGAAGCTTTCTTT. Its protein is CAIRTGTDNTEAFF.

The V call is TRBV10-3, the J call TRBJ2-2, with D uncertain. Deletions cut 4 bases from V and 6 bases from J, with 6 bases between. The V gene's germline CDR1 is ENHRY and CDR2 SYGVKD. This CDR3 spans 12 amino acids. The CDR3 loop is CAISASPGELFF. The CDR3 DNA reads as TGTGCCATCAGTGCGAGTCCCGGGGAGCTGTTTTTT.

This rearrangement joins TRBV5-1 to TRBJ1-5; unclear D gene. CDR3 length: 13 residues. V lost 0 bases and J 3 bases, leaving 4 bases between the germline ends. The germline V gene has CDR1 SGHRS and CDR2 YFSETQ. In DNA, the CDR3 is TGCGCCAGCAGCTTGGGGCCCAATCAGCCCCAGCATTTT. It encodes CASSLGPNQPQHF.

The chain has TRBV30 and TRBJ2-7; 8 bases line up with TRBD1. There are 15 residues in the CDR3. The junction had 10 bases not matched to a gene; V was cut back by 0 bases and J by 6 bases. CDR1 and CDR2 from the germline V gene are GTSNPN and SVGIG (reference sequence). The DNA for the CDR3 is TGTGCCTGGAGTGTTATAACAGGGGGAACGGGCGAGCAGTACTTC. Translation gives CAWSVITGGTGEQYF.

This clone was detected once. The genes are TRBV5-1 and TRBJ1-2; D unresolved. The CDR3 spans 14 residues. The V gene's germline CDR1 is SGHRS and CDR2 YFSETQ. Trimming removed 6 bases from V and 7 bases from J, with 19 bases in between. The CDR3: CASTPSGEFGGYTF. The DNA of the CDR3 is TGCGCCAGCACCCCAAGCGGTGAGTTCGGTGGCTACACCTTC.

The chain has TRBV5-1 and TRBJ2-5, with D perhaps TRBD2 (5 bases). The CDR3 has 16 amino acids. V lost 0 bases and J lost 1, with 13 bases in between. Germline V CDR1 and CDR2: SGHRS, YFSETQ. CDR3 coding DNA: TGCGCCAGCAGCTTGGCGGCTAGCTCCTTCCAAGAGACCCAGTACTTC. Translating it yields CASSLAASSFQETQYF.

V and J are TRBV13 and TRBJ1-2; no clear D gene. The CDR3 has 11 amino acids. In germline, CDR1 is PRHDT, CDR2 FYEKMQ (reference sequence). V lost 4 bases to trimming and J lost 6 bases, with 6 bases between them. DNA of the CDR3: TGTGCCAGCAGCTCACTCCATGGCTACACCTTC. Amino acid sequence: CASSSLHGYTF.

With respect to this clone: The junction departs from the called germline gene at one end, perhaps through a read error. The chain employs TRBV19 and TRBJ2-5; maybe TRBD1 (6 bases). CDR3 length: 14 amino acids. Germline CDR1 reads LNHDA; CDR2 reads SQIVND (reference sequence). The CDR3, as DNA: TGTGCCAGTAGTACCAACAGGGCCCAAGCGACCCAGTACTTC. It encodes CASSTNRAQATQYF.

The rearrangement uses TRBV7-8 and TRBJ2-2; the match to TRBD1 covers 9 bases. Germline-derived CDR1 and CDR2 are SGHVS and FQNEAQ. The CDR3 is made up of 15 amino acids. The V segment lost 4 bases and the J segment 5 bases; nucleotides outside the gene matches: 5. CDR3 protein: CASSSPGQGTGELFF. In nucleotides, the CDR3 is TGTGCCAGCAGCTCCCCCGGACAGGGGACCGGGGAGCTGTTTTTT.

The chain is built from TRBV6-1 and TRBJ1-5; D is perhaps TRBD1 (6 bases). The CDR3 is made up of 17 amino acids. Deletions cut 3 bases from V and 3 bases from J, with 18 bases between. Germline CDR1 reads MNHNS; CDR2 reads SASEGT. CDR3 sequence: CASSEAQIGQFNQPQHF. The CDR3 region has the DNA TGTGCCAGCAGTGAGGCCCAGATAGGACAGTTCAATCAGCCCCAGCATTTT.

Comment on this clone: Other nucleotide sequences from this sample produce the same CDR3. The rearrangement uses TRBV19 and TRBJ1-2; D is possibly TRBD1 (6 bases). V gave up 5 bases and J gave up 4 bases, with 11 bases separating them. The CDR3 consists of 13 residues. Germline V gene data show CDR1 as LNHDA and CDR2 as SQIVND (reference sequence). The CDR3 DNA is TGTGCCAGTAGTTCACAGGGAACCTATGGCTACACCTTC. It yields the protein CASSSQGTYGYTF.

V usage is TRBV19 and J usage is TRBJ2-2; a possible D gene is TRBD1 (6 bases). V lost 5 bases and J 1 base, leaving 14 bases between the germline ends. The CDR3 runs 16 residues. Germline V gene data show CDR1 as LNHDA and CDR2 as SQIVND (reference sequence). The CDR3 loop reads CASSDNRERNTGELFF. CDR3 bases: TGTGCCAGTAGTGACAACAGGGAGCGGAACACCGGGGAGCTGTTTTTT.

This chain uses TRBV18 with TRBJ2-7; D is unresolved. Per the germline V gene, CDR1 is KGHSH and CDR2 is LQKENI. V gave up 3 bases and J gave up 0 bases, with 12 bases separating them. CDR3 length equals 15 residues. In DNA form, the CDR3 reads TGTGCCAGCTCACCCGAGAGCCTAAACTCCTACGAGCAGTACTTC. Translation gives CASSPESLNSYEQYF.